A single sample gave rise to the 16 T cell receptor beta chains below, sequenced in a study of CD8+CD57+ T cells in acquired aplastic anemia. Sequencing was done on patients that had shown CD8+CD57+ cell expansion by flow cytometry. Genomic DNA, serving as template, underwent TCR beta VDJ and CDR3 profiling. MiXCR, applied by TCRdb to the reads, yields one record per CDR3 protein. The data contain 180,000 or so distinct CDR3 sequences, under 50% of them seen just once; the ten biggest clones take up about 1.8%. The specimen sequenced was sorted CD4+, CD8+, or CD8+CD57+ T cells (not recorded which) from PBMCs. The receptors here all came from a human donor with aplastic anemia.

This clonotype was seen ten or more times. The chain uses TRBV9 and TRBJ2-5; 11 bases line up with TRBD2. The V segment lost 4 bases and the J segment 5 bases; nucleotides outside the gene matches: 7. Germline assignment: CDR1 SGDLS and CDR2 YYNGEE. The CDR3 runs to 15 residues. The CDR3 loop is CASSLAGGLGETQYF. In nucleotides, the CDR3 is TGTGCCAGCAGCTTAGCGGGGGGGCTGGGGGAGACCCAGTACTTC.

Details on this clonotype: The conserved phenylalanine or tryptophan normally closing the CDR3 is absent here, so this likely arose from a read error. No DNA is shown, since the ends of the CDR3 on it are uncertain; the CDR3 is the one TCRdb lists. The CDR3: CSAREIGQGYGYAL. The chain joins TRBV20-1 to TRBJ1-2. The CDR3 extends over 14 residues, inclusive of both ends. Germline V gene data show CDR1 as DFQATT and CDR2 as SNEGSKA (reference sequence).

This clonotype showed up many times. CDR3 coding DNA: TGTGCCAGCAGGGACGTTCTCAGGGGGCCCCACGAGCAGTACTTC. Translated, it gives CASRDVLRGPHEQYF. The chain uses TRBV6-2 or TRBV6-3 and TRBJ2-7, with 8 nucleotides matching TRBD1. The length of the CDR3 is 15 residues. The germline gives CDR1 MNHEY, CDR2 SVGEGT. Losses at the gene ends were 6 bases for V and 5 bases for J; bases not matched to a gene: 12.

This clonotype was found many times. The rearrangement uses TRBV20-1 and TRBJ1-1; D remains ambiguous. The V gene's germline CDR1 is DFQATT and CDR2 SNEGSKA (reference sequence). V lost 5 bases to trimming and J lost 1 base, with 8 bases between them. The CDR3 is made up of 12 amino acids. CDR3 coding DNA: TGCAGTGCTGGATCAGGGAACACTGAAGCTTTCTTT. Protein product: CSAGSGNTEAFF.

The V and J genes are TRBV24-1 and TRBJ1-3, with D uncertain. Trimming removed 4 bases at V and 1 base at J, with 7 bases between. Germline V gives CDR1 KGHDR, CDR2 SFDVKD. The CDR3 covers 14 residues. This chain's CDR3 is CATSDPASGNTIYF. The CDR3, as DNA: TGTGCCACCAGTGACCCCGCGTCTGGAAACACCATATATTTT.

This clonotype was counted only a few times. The V gene is TRBV3-1, the J gene TRBJ1-1; 11 bases fit TRBD1. Trimming cost V 0 bases and J 4 bases; bases outside gene matches: 10. Germline V lookup: CDR1 LGHDT, CDR2 YNNKEL (reference sequence). This CDR3 has 18 residues. CDR3 sequence: CASSQEFEFGTGGTEAFF. CDR3 sequence (DNA): TGTGCCAGCAGCCAAGAGTTCGAATTCGGGACAGGGGGCACTGAAGCTTTCTTT.

The V and J genes are TRBV2 and TRBJ1-4; perhaps TRBD1 as D (5 bases). There are 16 residues in the CDR3. V was clipped by 3 bases and J by 8 bases, with 19 bases between them. The germline CDR1 and CDR2 sequences are SNHLY and FYNNEI. The CDR3 sequence: CASSEGDRGLGEKLFF. The CDR3 region has the DNA TGTGCCAGCAGTGAGGGGGACCGGGGCTTGGGGGAAAAACTGTTTTTT.

This clonotype was detected many times. The chain uses TRBV6-5 and TRBJ1-6; D is unclear. This CDR3 has 16 residues. V lost 0 bases and J lost 0, with 6 bases in between. Looked up from germline, CDR1 is MNHEY and CDR2 is SVGAGI. The CDR3, as DNA: TGTGCCAGCAGTTACTCTCGAGGCTCCTATAATTCACCCCTCCACTTT. Its translation: CASSYSRGSYNSPLHF.

This clonotype was detected many times. J is TRBJ2-7 and V is TRBV7-2; D possibly corresponds to TRBD2 (7 bases). The CDR3 is 16 residues long. V was pared by 1 base and J by 4 bases, with 17 bases between. The V gene's germline CDR1 is SGHTA and CDR2 FQGNSA. Written as DNA, the CDR3 is TGTGCCAGCAGCTTAGATCGAGGTCGGGGGGCTTACGAGCAGTACTTC. Amino acid sequence: CASSLDRGRGAYEQYF. Supplemented by reference TRBV7-2 and TRBJ2-7, the full variable domain reads GAGVSQSPSNKVTEKGKDVELRCDPISGHTALYWYRQSLGQGLEFLIYFQGNSAPDKSGLPSDRFSAERTGGSVSTLTIQRTQQEDSAVYLCASSLDRGRGAYEQYFGPGTRLTVT.

This sequence joins TRBV7-9 and TRBJ1-1; D gene unclear. The CDR3 length is 14 residues. Looked up from germline, CDR1 is SEHNR and CDR2 is FQNEAQ (reference sequence). V lost 1 base to trimming and J lost 1 base, with 7 bases between them. The CDR3 loop reads CASSLVSANTEAFF. In nucleotides, the CDR3 is TGTGCCAGCAGCTTAGTATCCGCGAACACTGAAGCTTTCTTT.

The V gene is TRBV20-1, the J gene TRBJ2-5, with TRBD1 identical over 8 bases. Germline trimming cut 6 bases from V and 3 bases from J; bases unmatched to any gene: 6. Germline CDR1 and CDR2: DFQATT and SNEGSKA (reference sequence). The CDR3 covers 13 residues. The CDR3 nucleotides are TGCAGTGCCGCCTCACAGGGGGAAGAGACCCAGTACTTC. Translation: CSAASQGEETQYF.

In this sample, this clonotype turned up a few times. CDR3 nucleotide sequence: TGTGCCAGCAGCCCGAGCCGGGGGGACTGTGGCTACACCTTC. It is translated as CASSPSRGDCGYTF. This chain connects TRBV4-2 to TRBJ1-2, with D possibly TRBD1 on 5 matching bases. Germline V lookup: CDR1 LGHNA, CDR2 YNFKEQ. V lost 4 bases and J lost 7, with 16 bases in between. The length of the CDR3 is 14 residues.

In its sample, this clonotype was seen a few times. The chain joins TRBV7-2 to TRBJ1-1; weak D call: TRBD1 (6 bases). Germline V gene lookup returns CDR1 SGHTA and CDR2 FQGNSA. The CDR3 contains 16 residues. Trimming removed 6 bases at V and 1 base at J, with 18 bases between. The CDR3 DNA reads TGTGCCAGCAGTTCTGCGATGGGGGCATCGAACACTGAAGCTTTCTTT. Its translation: CASSSAMGASNTEAFF. Drawing the rest from reference TRBV7-2 and TRBJ1-1, the complete variable domain is GAGVSQSPSNKVTEKGKDVELRCDPISGHTALYWYRQSLGQGLEFLIYFQGNSAPDKSGLPSDRFSAERTGGSVSTLTIQRTQQEDSAVYLCASSSAMGASNTEAFFGQGTRLTVV.

J is TRBJ2-3 and V is TRBV20-1, with 9 bases lining up with TRBD2. Germline V lookup: CDR1 DFQATT, CDR2 SNEGSKA (reference sequence). The CDR3 length is 19 residues. J was trimmed by 6 bases and V by 5 bases; bases with no gene match: 24. CDR3 sequence reads: CSAPPLRSSGVNTWDTQYF. The CDR3 DNA sequence: TGCAGTGCTCCCCCTTTAAGGTCTAGCGGGGTCAATACCTGGGATACGCAGTATTTT.

The chain employs TRBV2 and TRBJ1-1; D gene uncertain. The CDR3 runs to 14 residues. CDR1 and CDR2 from the germline V gene are SNHLY and FYNNEI. V was shortened by 5 bases and J by 0 bases, with 10 bases between the two germline ends. As DNA, the CDR3 is TGTGCCAGCAGTAACGGCATCATGAACACTGAAGCTTTCTTT. It is translated as CASSNGIMNTEAFF.

V is TRBV18 and J is TRBJ1-5, with 11 bases that match TRBD1. Germline CDR1 and CDR2: KGHSH and LQKENI. Unmatched junction bases numbered 3, after V lost 1 base and J lost 7 bases. This CDR3 comprises 15 residues. In DNA form, the CDR3 reads TGTGCCAGCTCACCACTCGGGACAGGGGGGCAGCCCCAGCATTTT. This codes for CASSPLGTGGQPQHF.